These 21 T cell receptor beta chains originate from one sample sequenced in a study of CD8+ T cells in alopecia areata. Extraction of RNA preceded its reverse transcription into cDNA, which served as the sequencing template. Assay used: immunoSEQ multiplex PCR; TCRdb lists only in-frame clones, some missing. The sample holds some 110,000 clones, about 54% seen once. Treatment indicated: oral pan-JAK inhibitor, 5-10 mg twice daily. Source: CD8+ T cells sorted from blood, taken at week 4, from a patient treated with tofacitinib. The receptor set was obtained from a human donor with alopecia areata.

V is TRBV25-1 and J is TRBJ2-5; a possible D gene is TRBD2 (6 bases). With 6 bases removed from V and 4 bases from J, the gap between germline ends came to 12 bases. Germline values: CDR1 MGHDK, CDR2 SYGVNS. The CDR3 has 13 residues. The CDR3 loop reads CASRRAGGETQYF. CDR3 in DNA: TGTGCCAGCAGGAGGGCCGGGGGAGAGACCCAGTACTTC.

J is TRBJ1-1 and V is TRBV18; 9 bases are shared with TRBD1. CDR3 size: 15 residues. The V gene's germline CDR1 is KGHSH and CDR2 LQKENI. Germline trimming cut 3 bases from V and 5 bases from J; bases unmatched to any gene: 7. CDR3 residues: CASSPTGTGRTEAFF. In DNA form, the CDR3 reads TGTGCCAGCTCACCCACCGGGACAGGGCGGACTGAAGCTTTCTTT.

The chain couples TRBV5-6 to TRBJ2-7; 11 bases line up with TRBD1. This CDR3 contains 15 residues. The germline gives CDR1 SGHDT, CDR2 YYEEEE. The J segment lost 5 bases and the V segment lost 0 bases, leaving 4 bases of the junction unmatched. CDR3 in amino acids: CASSLAGQGANEQYF. CDR3 coding DNA: TGTGCCAGCAGCTTGGCCGGACAGGGGGCAAACGAGCAGTACTTC.

The chain employs TRBV30 and TRBJ2-1; no reliable D call. The CDR3 runs 13 residues. The germline gives CDR1 GTSNPN, CDR2 SVGIG (reference sequence). The V end lost 3 bases, the J end lost 4 bases, and 10 bases lay between the germline ends. In DNA, the CDR3 is TGTGCCTGGAGCGCCGCAGCTTACAATGAGCAGTTCTTC. Translation gives CAWSAAAYNEQFF. Full variable domain (outside the CDR3, taken from reference TRBV30 and TRBJ2-1): SQTIHQWPATLVQPVGSPLSLECTVEGTSNPNLYWYRQAAGRGLQLLFYSVGIGQISSEVPQNLSASRPQDRQFILSSKKLLLSDSGFYLCAWSAAAYNEQFFGPGTRLTVL.

V is TRBV30 and J is TRBJ2-7; D tentatively reads TRBD1 or TRBD2 (7 bases each). The V gene's germline CDR1 is GTSNPN and CDR2 SVGIG (reference sequence). The CDR3 length is 15 residues. The ends were cut back, 0 bases at V and 3 bases at J, with 15 bases in the middle. The CDR3, as DNA: TGTGCCTGGAGTGTACTGGGAGGGGGCGGCTACGAGCAGTACTTC. Translated: CAWSVLGGGGYEQYF.

The chain joins TRBV9 to TRBJ1-2; weak D call: TRBD1 (5 bases). Deletions cut 1 base from V and 11 bases from J, with 9 bases between. The germline V gene encodes CDR1 SGDLS and CDR2 YYNGEE. This CDR3 is built from 11 residues. CDR3: CASSVQGVYTF. In DNA form, the CDR3 reads TGTGCCAGCAGCGTACAGGGAGTTTACACCTTC.

The chain employs TRBV29-1 and TRBJ2-6; maybe TRBD2 (6 bases). Germline CDR1 is SQVTM and CDR2 is ANQGSEA. The CDR3 has 16 residues. The ends were cut back, 3 bases at V and 1 base at J, with 13 bases in the middle. Written as DNA, the CDR3 is TGCAGCGTTGAGGGAGAGGGGAGGTCTGGGGCCAACGTCCTGACTTTC. Amino acids: CSVEGEGRSGANVLTF.

The chain carries TRBV30 and TRBJ2-7; D ambiguous. This CDR3 has 13 residues. V dropped 4 bases and J dropped 3 bases, with 13 bases sitting between them. From germline, CDR1 is GTSNPN and CDR2 SVGIG (reference sequence). DNA of the CDR3: TGTGCCTGGAACCGATTCGGGTTCTACGAGCAGTACTTC. Protein product: CAWNRFGFYEQYF.

This clone has just a few counts. The genes are TRBV6-5 and TRBJ2-7, with 8 bases matching TRBD1. The germline V gene encodes CDR1 MNHEY and CDR2 SVGAGI. V lost 6 bases and J lost 5; bases outside the gene matches: 9. The CDR3 totals 14 residues. The CDR3 loop reads CASSPDREMDEQYF. CDR3 bases: TGTGCCAGCAGCCCGGACAGGGAGATGGACGAGCAGTACTTC.

Written as DNA, the CDR3 is TGTGCCACCAGCCCAGATGGGAAGAACACTGAAGCTTTCTTT. Amino acid sequence: CATSPDGKNTEAFF. The chain carries TRBV15 and TRBJ1-1; D gene unclear. V was cut by 5 bases and J by 1 base, with 11 bases left in between. Germline CDR1 and CDR2: LNHNV and YYDKDF (reference sequence). The CDR3 is 14 residues long.

J is TRBJ2-2 and V is TRBV6-5, with TRBD1 matching over 9 bases. Per germline, CDR1 MNHEY and CDR2 SVGAGI. V lost 2 bases and J lost 5; bases outside the gene matches: 6. The CDR3 runs 16 residues. CDR3 protein: CASSYPYGQGTGELFF. In DNA, the CDR3 is TGTGCCAGCAGTTACCCATACGGACAGGGGACCGGGGAGCTGTTTTTT.

Only a few counts were recorded for this clone. The chain links TRBV5-1 to TRBJ2-7; the D is unclear. Trimming removed 2 bases at V and 3 bases at J, with 3 bases between. The CDR3 is 11 residues long. Germline lookup yields CDR1 SGHRS and CDR2 YFSETQ. CDR3 DNA: TGCGCCAGCAGCTTCGGCTACGAGCAGTACTTC. It translates to CASSFGYEQYF.

This chain joins TRBV30 and TRBJ2-7; 8 positions match TRBD1. V lost 5 bases, J lost 2 bases, and 8 bases stayed unmatched. Germline CDR1 GTSNPN, CDR2 SVGIG (reference sequence). This CDR3 comprises 14 residues. CDR3 loop: CAWASGTGPYEQYF. In DNA, the CDR3 is TGTGCCTGGGCATCCGGGACAGGTCCCTACGAGCAGTACTTC.

This clone turned up a few times. This chain links TRBV29-1 with TRBJ2-7; possibly TRBD1 for D (7 bases). In germline, CDR1 is SQVTM, CDR2 ANQGSEA. This CDR3 has 14 amino acids. Trimming removed 1 base from V and 6 bases from J, with 16 bases in between. The CDR3 region has the DNA TGCAGCGTTGAAGTCGTTGGGCAGGGGGGCGAGCAGTACTTC. The encoded protein is CSVEVVGQGGEQYF.

In its sample, this clone was seen a few times. The chain couples TRBV4-3 to TRBJ2-5; 7 bases align to TRBD2. V lost 4 bases and J lost 5; bases outside the gene matches: 7. Germline lookup yields CDR1 LGHNA and CDR2 YSLEER. The CDR3 length is 14 residues. The DNA of the CDR3 is TGCGCCAGCAGCCTTGGACTAGGGCGGGAGACCCAGTACTTC. Its translation: CASSLGLGRETQYF.

This clone appeared a few times. The rearrangement uses TRBV21-1 and TRBJ1-1. TRBV21-1 represents a pseudogene. CDR3 length: 10 residues. CDR3 in DNA: TGTGCCAGCAGCAACACTGAAGCTTTCTTT. Encoded protein: CASSNTEAFF.

The chain joins TRBV6-1 to TRBJ2-4; D remains unclear. V lost 3 bases and J lost 0, with 12 bases in between. Germline lookup yields CDR1 MNHNS and CDR2 SASEGT. CDR3 length equals 16 residues. DNA for the CDR3: TGTGCCAGCAGTGAGTCTCCGTTTGCAGCCAAAAACATTCAGTACTTC. It translates to CASSESPFAAKNIQYF.

The J gene is TRBJ1-5, the V gene TRBV25-1, with D uncertain. Trimming left V 0 bases short and J 8 bases short, with 11 bases between. The CDR3 is 14 amino acids. CDR1 MGHDK and CDR2 SYGVNS come from the germline V gene. The CDR3 loop is CASSEYGVGEPQHF. CDR3 in DNA: TGTGCCAGCAGTGAATATGGGGTAGGCGAGCCCCAGCATTTT.

This chain links TRBV6-5 with TRBJ2-7, with D perhaps TRBD1 or TRBD2 (5 bases each). Per the germline V gene, CDR1 is MNHEY and CDR2 is SVGAGI. This CDR3 is built from 14 residues. Trimming pared 5 bases from V and 0 bases from J, leaving 11 bases between. Here the CDR3 DNA reads TGTGCCAGCAGTACCGGGACGGACTCCTACGAGCAGTACTTC. Translation: CASSTGTDSYEQYF.

This clone has just a few counts. The same CDR3 arises from other DNA sequences in this sample as well. The chain joins TRBV5-1 to TRBJ2-7, with no clear D. Germline CDR1 is SGHRS and CDR2 is YFSETQ. V shed 0 bases and J shed 4 bases, with 5 bases lying between them. The CDR3 is made up of 12 amino acids. This chain's CDR3 is CASSLEGYEQYF. CDR3 DNA sequence: TGCGCCAGCAGCTTGGAGGGTTACGAGCAGTACTTC.

This chain links TRBV9 with TRBJ2-5, with TRBD2 matching over 10 bases. Germline V gene data show CDR1 as SGDLS and CDR2 as YYNGEE. The CDR3 runs 17 residues. V was pared by 1 base and J by 3 bases, with 9 bases of the junction left unmatched. The DNA for the CDR3 is TGTGCCAGCAGCGTACTAGCGGGGGAGGGCATAGAAGAGACCCAGTACTTC. Translating gives CASSVLAGEGIEETQYF. The entire variable domain, with the rest obtained from reference TRBV9 and TRBJ2-5, is as follows: DSGVTQTPKHLITATGQRVTLRCSPRSGDLSVYWYQQSLDQGLQFLIQYYNGEERAKGNILERFSAQQFPDLHSELNLSSLELGDSALYFCASSVLAGEGIEETQYFGPGTRLLVL.